This entry lists 23 T cell receptor beta chains sequenced from one sample in a study of follicular helper T cells after annual influenza vaccination. Profiling relied on immunoSEQ multiplex PCR, and the TCRdb table lists in-frame clones only, not all of them. Among fewer than 9,000 clones listed, approximately 91% were seen once. Time point reported: 2015-2016 season, 7 days after influenza vaccination. The input for sequencing was CXCR5+ CD38- circulating T follicular helper cells from blood, taken 7 days after influenza vaccination. Subset noted: circulating Tfh, non-naive CD4+CXCR5+PD-1+ (ICOS+CD38+ or ICOS-CD38-). The receptor set was obtained from an adult who received the influenza vaccine.

V and J are TRBV7-3 and TRBJ2-5; the D is unclear. CDR1 and CDR2 from the germline V gene are SGHTA and FQGTGA. The V gene lost 5 bases and the J gene lost 2 bases, with 9 bases spanning the gap. There are 13 residues in the CDR3. The CDR3 DNA reads as TGTGCCAGCAGCCCGGGCTCTCAAGAGACCCAGTACTTC. It is translated as CASSPGSQETQYF.

This chain links TRBV30 with TRBJ2-6; a weak D match, TRBD1 (7 bases). Germline-derived CDR1 and CDR2 are GTSNPN and SVGIG (reference sequence). V lost 5 bases and J 0 bases, leaving 14 bases between the germline ends. The CDR3 runs to 16 residues. CDR3 region: CAWSRGVFSGANVLTF. CDR3 DNA sequence: TGTGCCTGGTCCAGGGGGGTCTTCTCTGGGGCCAACGTCCTGACTTTC.

The chain employs TRBV7-9 and TRBJ2-1, with D tentatively TRBD1 (6 bases). The germline CDR1 and CDR2 sequences are SEHNR and FQNEAQ (reference sequence). The V gene lost 5 bases and the J gene lost 6 bases, with 17 bases spanning the gap. The CDR3 loop spans 15 amino acids. The DNA of the CDR3 is TGTGCCAGCAGCGCCCTTAATCAAGGGGGCAATGAGCAGTTCTTC. Translated, it gives CASSALNQGGNEQFF.

The V gene is TRBV5-4, the J gene TRBJ2-6, with a tentative D call TRBD1 (5 bases). This CDR3 is 15 amino acids long. V lost 0 bases and J 4 bases, leaving 8 bases between the germline ends. Germline V gene sequence: CDR1 SGHNT, CDR2 YYREEE (reference sequence). The DNA for the CDR3 is TGTGCCAGCAGCTTGGTCAGGGCCGGGGCCAACGTCCTGACTTTC. Its translation is CASSLVRAGANVLTF.

This chain connects TRBV30 to TRBJ2-6; the D call may be TRBD1 or TRBD2 (5 bases each). Per germline, CDR1 GTSNPN and CDR2 SVGIG (reference sequence). The CDR3 extends over 13 amino acids. The V end lost 2 bases, the J end lost 12 bases, and 14 bases lay between the germline ends. The CDR3 DNA follows: TGTGCCTGGAGTCTAGGGACCTCAGGCGTCCTGACTTTC. Translating it yields CAWSLGTSGVLTF. The whole variable domain, filled in from reference TRBV30 and TRBJ2-6, reads SQTIHQWPATLVQPVGSPLSLECTVEGTSNPNLYWYRQAAGRGLQLLFYSVGIGQISSEVPQNLSASRPQDRQFILSSKKLLLSDSGFYLCAWSLGTSGVLTFGAGSRLTVL.

This chain joins TRBV6-5 and TRBJ1-5, with D hard to call. CDR3 length equals 15 residues. V was shortened by 6 bases and J by 0 bases, with 12 bases between the two germline ends. From germline, CDR1 is MNHEY and CDR2 SVGAGI. The CDR3 nucleotides read TGTGCCAGCAGCCCTCGGACGGATAGCAATCAGCCCCAGCATTTT. Translated: CASSPRTDSNQPQHF.

The rearrangement uses TRBV29-1 and TRBJ2-3, with unresolved D. The CDR3 has 12 amino acids. V shed 7 bases and J shed 0 bases, with 8 bases lying between them. The germline CDR1 and CDR2 sequences are SQVTM and ANQGSEA. The chain's CDR3 is CSAGASTDTQYF. The DNA of the CDR3 is TGCAGCGCCGGAGCTAGCACAGATACGCAGTATTTT.

The J gene is TRBJ1-5, the V gene TRBV28, with D maybe TRBD1 (5 bases). CDR1 and CDR2 (germline): MDHEN, SYDVKM. This CDR3 is built from 16 residues. V lost 4 bases to trimming and J lost 7 bases, with 20 bases between them. CDR3 nucleotide sequence: TGTGCCAGCAGTTCCCCCGGGGGTGGGGTAGACCAGCCCCAGCATTTT. Protein sequence: CASSSPGGGVDQPQHF.

The V gene is TRBV30, the J gene TRBJ1-4, with D hard to call. The CDR3 loop spans 13 amino acids. Looked up from germline, CDR1 is GTSNPN and CDR2 is SVGIG (reference sequence). V was shortened by 4 bases and J by 8 bases, with 14 bases between the two germline ends. The CDR3 nucleotides read TGTGCCTGGAATGGTAGAATCTCGGAAAAACTGTTTTTT. Translation: CAWNGRISEKLFF.

This clone appeared once. The chain couples TRBV15 to TRBJ2-1; D call uncertain. V lost 0 bases to trimming and J lost 6 bases, with 9 bases between them. From germline, CDR1 is LNHNV and CDR2 YYDKDF (reference sequence). CDR3 length: 14 residues. DNA for the CDR3: TGTGCCACCAGCAGAGATCAGGTACTCAATGAGCAGTTCTTC. As protein: CATSRDQVLNEQFF.

The chain links TRBV11-3 to TRBJ2-1; 7 bases are shared with TRBD2. Trimming removed 5 bases from V and 7 bases from J; junction bases left unmatched: 11. Germline-derived CDR1 and CDR2 are SGHNT and YENEEA. The CDR3 is made up of 15 amino acids. The CDR3 reads CASSPEAGTGNEQFF. The DNA of the CDR3 is TGTGCCAGCAGCCCAGAAGCGGGAACTGGGAATGAGCAGTTCTTC.

The V and J genes are TRBV7-9 and TRBJ2-7; D not certain. Per the germline V gene, CDR1 is SEHNR and CDR2 is FQNEAQ (reference sequence). The V end lost 1 base, the J end lost 4 bases, and 8 bases lay between the germline ends. The CDR3 runs to 13 residues. The CDR3 sequence: CASSLGHGYEQYF. The CDR3 bases are TGTGCCAGCAGCTTAGGACACGGTTACGAGCAGTACTTC.

This rearrangement joins TRBV7-2 to TRBJ2-1, with 8 positions matching TRBD1. CDR1 is SGHTA, CDR2 FQGNSA, per germline. J lost 7 bases, V lost 2 bases, and 10 bases had no gene match. The CDR3 consists of 16 residues. The CDR3 loop is CASSLRGQGVKNEQFF. The CDR3 DNA is TGTGCCAGCAGCTTACGTGGACAGGGCGTAAAGAATGAGCAGTTCTTC. The full variable domain, in which reference TRBV7-2 and TRBJ2-1 provide the parts outside the CDR3, is GAGVSQSPSNKVTEKGKDVELRCDPISGHTALYWYRQSLGQGLEFLIYFQGNSAPDKSGLPSDRFSAERTGGSVSTLTIQRTQQEDSAVYLCASSLRGQGVKNEQFFGPGTRLTVL.

This clone was detected a few times. Here the CDR3 DNA reads TGTGCCAGCAGCTTGTACGGGGATCAGCCCCAGCATTTT. Protein sequence: CASSLYGDQPQHF. V usage is TRBV7-3 and J usage is TRBJ1-5; D is undetermined. Trimming stripped 3 bases from V and 5 bases from J, with 8 bases between. Looked up from germline, CDR1 is SGHTA and CDR2 is FQGTGA. There are 13 residues in the CDR3.

This clone was detected only a few times. Likely a read error: the CDR3 ends without its conserved phenylalanine or tryptophan. The DNA is left out, because the CDR3 cannot be placed on it with certainty; the CDR3 is given as TCRdb lists it. The rearrangement uses TRBV5-6 and TRBJ2-7; TRBD2, the D gene given by the table, was not confirmed from the DNA. Both ends counted, the CDR3 spans 14 residues. Germline CDR1 is SGHDT and CDR2 is YYEEEE. CDR3 loop: CASSLAGLAGAPSR.

The chain uses TRBV30 and TRBJ2-5; 9 positions match TRBD1. J was trimmed by 1 base and V by 3 bases; bases with no gene match: 6. Germline V lookup: CDR1 GTSNPN, CDR2 SVGIG (reference sequence). This CDR3 is built from 15 residues. CDR3 residues: CAWSARDRVQETQYF. In DNA form, the CDR3 reads TGTGCCTGGAGCGCCCGGGACAGGGTCCAAGAGACCCAGTACTTC.

The chain employs TRBV2 and TRBJ1-2, with D uncertain. Germline values: CDR1 SNHLY, CDR2 FYNNEI. The CDR3 is 12 amino acids. V lost 2 bases and J 3 bases, leaving 4 bases between the germline ends. DNA for the CDR3: TGTGCCAGCAGTGAAACAGACTATGGCTACACCTTC. Translated: CASSETDYGYTF.

This chain links TRBV27 with TRBJ2-2; D may correspond to TRBD1 or TRBD2 (7 bases each). Trimming cost V 8 bases and J 2 bases, with 15 bases left between them. Per the germline V gene, CDR1 is MNHEY and CDR2 is SMNVEV (reference sequence). This CDR3 has 15 amino acids. CDR3 in amino acids: CASRPRGGNTGELFF. Here the CDR3 DNA reads TGTGCCAGCCGACCCAGGGGGGGAAACACCGGGGAGCTGTTTTTT.

The chain joins TRBV28 to TRBJ1-4, with D perhaps matching TRBD1 (5 bases). The germline CDR1 and CDR2 sequences are MDHEN and SYDVKM. The CDR3 consists of 13 residues. Trimming took 11 bases from V and 8 from J, leaving 18 bases between them. The CDR3 nucleotides read TGTGCCGGAGCGGACAAGGTGAAGGAAAAACTGTTTTTT. This codes for CAGADKVKEKLFF.

CDR3 in amino acids: CASSLAGAGMPEAFF. Written as DNA, the CDR3 is TGTGCCAGCAGCTTGGCGGGGGCGGGAATGCCTGAAGCTTTCTTT. The genes are TRBV28 and TRBJ1-1; D perhaps matches TRBD1 (6 bases). This CDR3 is built from 15 residues. V lost 6 bases and J 6 bases, leaving 20 bases between the germline ends. Germline values: CDR1 MDHEN, CDR2 SYDVKM.

The chain links TRBV19 to TRBJ2-2; D is ambiguous. The CDR3 is 15 residues long. The germline gives CDR1 LNHDA, CDR2 SQIVND (reference sequence). V lost 6 bases and J 1 base, leaving 12 bases between the germline ends. The DNA of the CDR3 is TGTGCCAGTAGGTGGATCTATCGGAACACCGGGGAGCTGTTTTTT. Protein product: CASRWIYRNTGELFF.

V gene TRBV7-9 combines with J gene TRBJ2-7; D possibly corresponds to TRBD2 (5 bases). V was clipped by 1 base and J by 4 bases, with 14 bases between them. This CDR3 has 15 residues. The germline V gene encodes CDR1 SEHNR and CDR2 FQNEAQ (reference sequence). The CDR3 sequence is CASSLGGGSFYEQYF. CDR3 nucleotide sequence: TGTGCCAGCAGCTTAGGCGGAGGTTCTTTTTACGAGCAGTACTTC.

The V gene is TRBV29-1, the J gene TRBJ2-3; no definite D call. The CDR3 is 12 amino acids. Trimming shortened V by 3 bases and J by 2 bases, and 6 bases separated the two germline ends. CDR1 is SQVTM, CDR2 ANQGSEA, per germline. The DNA for the CDR3 is TGCAGCGTTGATTCACTCACAGATACGCAGTATTTT. This gives the protein CSVDSLTDTQYF.